This TCR beta chain was captured in a study of T-cell memory formation after mild COVID-19. Study outcomes and limitations: SARS-CoV-2 specificity of second-wave clones peaking day 37 was unconfirmed.

TCRdb ran MiXCR on the 5' RACE reads and lists one entry per CDR3 protein. The data contain 250,000 to 300,000 distinct CDR3 sequences, about 17% of them seen just once; the ten biggest clones take up 20% to 25%. The CDR3 has 13 amino acids. The germline V gene has CDR1 SGHRS and CDR2 YFSETQ. Trimming cost V 0 bases and J 8 bases, with 6 bases left between them. In regard to this clonotype: No antigen is known for it.

Material: PBMCs or a T cell subset sorted from them (not recorded which). This chain uses TRBV5-1 with TRBJ1-6, with unresolved D. The TCR originated in a man aged 18 to 35 who had mild COVID-19 (a few samples of this study predate the infection). Cell type and time point are not known. The CDR3 loop is CASSLVRDSPLHF. The CDR3 region has the DNA TGCGCCAGCAGCTTGGTGAGGGATTCACCCCTCCACTTT.